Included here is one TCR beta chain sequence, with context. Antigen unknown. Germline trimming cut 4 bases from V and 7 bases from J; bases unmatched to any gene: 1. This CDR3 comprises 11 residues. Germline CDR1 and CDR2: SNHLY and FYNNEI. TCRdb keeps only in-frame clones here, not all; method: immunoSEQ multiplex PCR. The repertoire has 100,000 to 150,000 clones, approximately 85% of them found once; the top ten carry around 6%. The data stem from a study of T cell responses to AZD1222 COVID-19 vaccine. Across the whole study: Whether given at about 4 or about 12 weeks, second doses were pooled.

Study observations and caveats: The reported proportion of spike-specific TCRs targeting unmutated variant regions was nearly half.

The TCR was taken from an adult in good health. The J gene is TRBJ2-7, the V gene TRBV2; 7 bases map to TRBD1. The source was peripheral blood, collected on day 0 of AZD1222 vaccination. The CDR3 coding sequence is TGTGCCAGCAGTGTGGACAGGGAGCAGTACTTC. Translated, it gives CASSVDREQYF.